A selection of T cell receptor beta chains follows, all from one sample in a study of T cells after posttransplantation cyclophosphamide. The assay was immunoSEQ multiplex PCR, and TCRdb's table has in-frame clones only and misses some. The data hold around 43,000 clones, with almost 95% observed a single time. Sequencing input: PBMCs. These TCRs come from a woman aged 45-60 years in good health and a related stem cell transplant donor. Both conserved end residues are part of each CDR3. D genes are given only for firm matches. The size entry is marked missing in some rows and otherwise reads once, few, many or a size class.

j_gene	abundance	v_gene	d_gene	CDR3nt	CDR3aa
TRBJ2-2	.	TRBV2	TRBD2	TGTGCCAGCGGTCTAGCGGGGGGGCCGGAGACCGGGGAGCTGTTTTTT	CASGLAGGPETGELFF
TRBJ1-5	.	TRBV19	.	TGTGCCAGTAGTATGGCCAGCAATCAGCCCCAGCATTTT	CASSMASNQPQHF
TRBJ2-2	.	TRBV18	.	TGTGCCCCTCGGGGAAGGCACACCGGGGAGCTGTTTTTT	CAPRGRHTGELFF
TRBJ1-1	.	TRBV6-5	TRBD1	TGTGCCAGCAGCTATAGTTCGACAGGGAGATCTGAAGCTTTCTTT	CASSYSSTGRSEAFF
TRBJ2-1	.	TRBV10-1	TRBD2	TGCGCCAGCAGTGACCTTCGTCCTAGCGGGAACAACAATGAGCAGTTCTTC	CASSDLRPSGNNNEQFF
TRBJ2-2	.	TRBV11-2	.	TGTGCCAGCAGCTTAGAGGGGGGATCCGGGGAGCTGTTTTTT	CASSLEGGSGELFF
TRBJ2-5	.	TRBV4-1	TRBD1	TGCGCCAGCAGCTGGGACAGGCTCCAAGAGACCCAGTACTTC	CASSWDRLQETQYF
TRBJ2-5	once	TRBV28	.	TGTGCCAAGCGGGTTGCAGAGACCCAGTACTTC	CAKRVAETQYF
TRBJ2-7	once	TRBV7-8	TRBD1	TGTGCCAGCAGCTTGGGGACAGGTTTAGACTACGAGCAGTACTTC	CASSLGTGLDYEQYF
TRBJ2-7	.	TRBV5-6	.	TGTGCCAGCAGCTTTCCCAGGGGCGGTTACGAGCAGTACTTC	CASSFPRGGYEQYF
TRBJ2-1	.	TRBV5-1	TRBD1	TGCGCCAGCAGCCTGACAGGGGGTAACAATGAGCAGTTCTTC	CASSLTGGNNEQFF
TRBJ2-1	.	TRBV5-1	.	TGCGCCAGCAGCTTGGGCACGGGAGCTGCCTACAATGAGCAGTTCTTC	CASSLGTGAAYNEQFF
TRBJ2-5	.	TRBV7-9	TRBD2	TGTGCCAGCAGCTTTTTAGCGGGGCTACAAGAGACCCAGTACTTC	CASSFLAGLQETQYF
TRBJ2-7	.	TRBV5-1	.	TGCGCCAGCAGCCAACGACAGTCTACTGGCGAGCAGTACTTC	CASSQRQSTGEQYF
TRBJ1-5	.	TRBV27	TRBD1	TGTGCCAGCAGTTTAGCGGGACAGGTTCATCAGCCCCAGCATTTT	CASSLAGQVHQPQHF
TRBJ1-1	.	TRBV5-1	TRBD1	TGCGCCAGCAGCTTGGGCGGACAGGCGAACACTGAAGCTTTCTTT	CASSLGGQANTEAFF
TRBJ2-1	.	TRBV25-1	TRBD2	TGTGCCAGCAGTGATTATAGGGGCCCTAGCGGCGAGCAGTTCTTC	CASSDYRGPSGEQFF
TRBJ1-1	.	TRBV19	.	TGTGCCAGTAGTATACACCGGGGGGGGACTGAAGCTTTCTTT	CASSIHRGGTEAFF
TRBJ1-3	.	TRBV2	.	TGTGCCAGCAGTCCAGACAGCTCTGGAAACACCATATATTTT	CASSPDSSGNTIYF
TRBJ1-5	.	TRBV6-5	TRBD1	TGTGCCAGCAGCCGGGGGACAGCCTCTCAGCCCCAGCATTTT	CASSRGTASQPQHF
TRBJ2-5	.	TRBV9	TRBD1	TGTGCCAGCAGCCTTTCTCGGACAGGCCAAGAGACCCAGTACTTC	CASSLSRTGQETQYF
TRBJ1-2	.	TRBV13	TRBD1	TGTGCCAGCAGCTTCGGGACAGGGGGAGTTGGCTACACCTTC	CASSFGTGGVGYTF
TRBJ2-2	.	TRBV19	.	TGTGCCAGTAGTGTACAAAACGAGGTAGCCGGGGAGCTGTTTTTT	CASSVQNEVAGELFF
TRBJ2-7	.	TRBV19	TRBD1	TGTGCCAGTAGTGACCCCCCGACAGGGCATGAGCAGTACTTC	CASSDPPTGHEQYF
TRBJ2-7	.	TRBV19	TRBD1	TGTGCCAGTAGTAAGTGGGGACAGGACTATAGCGAGCAGTACTTC	CASSKWGQDYSEQYF
TRBJ1-2	.	TRBV18	.	TGTGCCAGCTCACCTTACCCGGGACACCTAAAATATGGCTACACCTTC	CASSPYPGHLKYGYTF
TRBJ1-1	.	TRBV7-2	.	TGTGCCAGCAGCTTAGGGGGGGACCTGAACACTGAAGCTTTCTTT	CASSLGGDLNTEAFF
TRBJ2-7	.	TRBV19	.	TGTGCCAGTAGTATTGAGAAATACTACGAGCAGTACTTC	CASSIEKYYEQYF
TRBJ2-1	few	TRBV10-3	TRBD2	TGTGCCATCATGGAAGGACTAGCGGGGAATAATGAGCAGTTCTTC	CAIMEGLAGNNEQFF
TRBJ1-6	.	TRBV30	.	TGTGCCTGGAGTGTAGGCCAGGGATTTGAGCCACCCCTCCACTTT	CAWSVGQGFEPPLHF
TRBJ1-5	.	TRBV5-1	.	TGCGCCAGCAGCCCCGGACAACCCAATCAGCCCCAGCATTTT	CASSPGQPNQPQHF
TRBJ1-1	few	TRBV27	.	TGTGCCAGCAGGGTCCTAATGGGGGGTGAAGCTTTCTTT	CASRVLMGGEAFF